Below, 13 T cell receptor beta chains from the same sample are listed, as sequenced in a study of shared clonotypes between healthy human individuals. Clones were read by immunoSEQ multiplex PCR, and TCRdb kept only the in-frame ones, dropping some. The data hold some 240,000 clones, with approximately 65% observed a single time. The specimen sequenced was memory CD4+ T cells sorted from blood. Subset denoted: CD45RA-negative fraction. The receptor set was obtained from a man aged 30 to 39 in good health.

This clone appeared once. The V gene is TRBV12-2, the J gene TRBJ2-1; the D call TRBD2 from the table was never checked on the DNA. TRBV12-2 is classified as a pseudogene. CDR3 length equals 12 residues. The CDR3 protein is CASNSSYNEQFF. The CDR3 region has the DNA TGTGCAAGTAATAGTTCCTACAATGAGCAGTTCTTC.

The J gene is TRBJ2-5, the V gene TRBV5-1; D is unresolved. This CDR3 has 12 residues. Per germline, CDR1 SGHRS and CDR2 YFSETQ. Trimming removed 0 bases at V and 5 bases at J, with 5 bases between. CDR3 protein: CASSLDRETQYF. The CDR3 DNA sequence: TGCGCCAGCAGCTTGGACCGGGAGACCCAGTACTTC.

V gene TRBV27 combines with J gene TRBJ2-7; D is perhaps TRBD1 (5 bases). The CDR3 spans 15 residues. V dropped 5 bases and J dropped 2 bases, with 16 bases sitting between them. Germline CDR1 and CDR2: MNHEY and SMNVEV (reference sequence). CDR3 residues: CASSLQGRATYEQYF. DNA for the CDR3: TGTGCCAGCAGTCTGCAGGGTAGGGCTACCTACGAGCAGTACTTC.

This chain joins TRBV7-6 and TRBJ2-7; 9 bases align to TRBD1. From germline, CDR1 is SGHVS and CDR2 FNYEAQ. V lost 4 bases, J lost 5 bases, and 12 bases stayed unmatched. The CDR3 contains 16 residues. This CDR3 reads CASSSVQGAVRDEQYF. The CDR3 DNA sequence: TGTGCCAGCAGCTCAGTACAGGGGGCGGTGAGGGACGAGCAGTACTTC.

V and J are TRBV5-1 and TRBJ2-1; 10 bases are a match to TRBD1. Trimming cost V 3 bases and J 5 bases; bases outside gene matches: 8. CDR1 and CDR2 (germline): SGHRS, YFSETQ. There are 16 residues in the CDR3. CDR3 protein: CASSSGTGAMHNEQFF. DNA of the CDR3: TGCGCCAGCAGCTCGGGGACAGGGGCGATGCACAATGAGCAGTTCTTC.

This clone showed up just once. The rearrangement links TRBV5-1 to TRBJ2-3; 7 bases are shared with TRBD2. Germline V gives CDR1 SGHRS, CDR2 YFSETQ. J gave up 5 bases and V 4 bases, and 7 bases lay outside the gene matches. The CDR3 contains 14 residues. The CDR3 protein is CASSPALAEDTQYF. DNA for the CDR3: TGCGCCAGCAGCCCGGCCCTAGCGGAAGATACGCAGTATTTT.

The genes are TRBV6-6 and TRBJ1-1, with TRBD1 as a possible D gene (5 bases). This CDR3 contains 13 residues. The germline V and J ends were trimmed by 6 bases and 5 bases, with 13 bases remaining between them. The V gene's germline CDR1 is MNHNY and CDR2 SVGAGI (reference sequence). In DNA, the CDR3 is TGTGCCAGCAGACGTTCGCGGGGGACTGAAGCTTTCTTT. Encoded protein: CASRRSRGTEAFF.

Comment on this clone: A read error is possible here, since a much larger clone lies one base away. The rearrangement uses TRBV7-2 and TRBJ2-3; no reliable D call. Germline V gene lookup returns CDR1 SGHTA and CDR2 FQGNSA. Deletions cut 3 bases from V and 2 bases from J, with 3 bases between. This CDR3 is 12 amino acids long. The CDR3 loop reads CASSLDTDTQYF. The DNA of the CDR3 is TGTGCCAGCAGCTTGGACACAGATACGCAGTATTTT.

V usage is TRBV6-5 and J usage is TRBJ2-1; 8 bases line up with TRBD2. The germline V gene encodes CDR1 MNHEY and CDR2 SVGAGI. Trimming took 6 bases from V and 9 from J; bases not matched to a gene: 7. The CDR3 extends over 13 amino acids. The CDR3 region is CASRGAGEGEQFF. DNA for the CDR3: TGTGCCAGCAGAGGAGCGGGAGAAGGTGAGCAGTTCTTC.

The V call is TRBV25-1, the J call TRBJ1-5; the D is unclear. The CDR3 covers 13 residues. The ends were cut back, 5 bases at V and 0 bases at J, with 5 bases in the middle. CDR1 and CDR2 (germline): MGHDK, SYGVNS. The CDR3: CASSTGSNQPQHF. The DNA of the CDR3 is TGTGCCAGCAGTACCGGTAGCAATCAGCCCCAGCATTTT.

This chain uses TRBV5-5 with TRBJ1-2; D gene unclear. Per the germline V gene, CDR1 is SGHKS and CDR2 is YYEKEE (reference sequence). The V gene lost 4 bases and the J gene lost 0 bases, with 13 bases spanning the gap. The length of the CDR3 is 15 residues. CDR3 DNA sequence: TGTGCCAGCAGCCCCGGCGGTAGAGCTAACTATGGCTACACCTTC. This translates into CASSPGGRANYGYTF.

The chain joins TRBV5-4 to TRBJ2-3; no firm D call. The CDR3 sequence is 14 residues long. The germline CDR1 and CDR2 sequences are SGHNT and YYREEE (reference sequence). Deletions cut 3 bases from V and 6 bases from J, with 14 bases between. In DNA form, the CDR3 reads TGTGCCAGCAGCTCCGTTCGGTCGGTGGATACGCAGTATTTT. It codes for CASSSVRSVDTQYF.

The V call is TRBV30, the J call TRBJ1-1, with D perhaps TRBD1 (6 bases). The CDR3 extends over 13 amino acids. V was shortened by 8 bases and J by 0 bases, with 13 bases between the two germline ends. CDR1 is GTSNPN, CDR2 SVGIG, per germline (reference sequence). The CDR3 nucleotides read TGTGCCCGGACAGCCGCCATGAACACTGAAGCTTTCTTT. Its translation is CARTAAMNTEAFF.